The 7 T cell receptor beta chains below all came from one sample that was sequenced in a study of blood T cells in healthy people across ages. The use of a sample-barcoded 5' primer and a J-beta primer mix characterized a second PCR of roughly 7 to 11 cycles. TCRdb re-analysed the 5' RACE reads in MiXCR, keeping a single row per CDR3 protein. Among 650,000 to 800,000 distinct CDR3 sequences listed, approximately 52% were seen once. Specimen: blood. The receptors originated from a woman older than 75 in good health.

CDR3 sequence: CSAMGPGANVLTF. The CDR3 bases are TGCAGTGCGATGGGCCCTGGGGCCAACGTCCTGACTTTC. This chain links TRBV20-1 with TRBJ2-6; D gene ambiguous. The germline gives CDR1 DFQATT, CDR2 SNEGSKA (reference sequence). This CDR3 comprises 13 residues. Trimming removed 6 bases at V and 2 bases at J, with 8 bases between.

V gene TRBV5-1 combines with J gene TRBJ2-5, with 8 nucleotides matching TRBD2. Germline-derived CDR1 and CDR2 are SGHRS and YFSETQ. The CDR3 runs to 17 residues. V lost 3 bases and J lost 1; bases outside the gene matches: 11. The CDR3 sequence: CASSSGLVGGVQETQYF. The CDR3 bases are TGCGCCAGCAGCTCGGGACTAGTGGGGGGTGTCCAAGAGACCCAGTACTTC.

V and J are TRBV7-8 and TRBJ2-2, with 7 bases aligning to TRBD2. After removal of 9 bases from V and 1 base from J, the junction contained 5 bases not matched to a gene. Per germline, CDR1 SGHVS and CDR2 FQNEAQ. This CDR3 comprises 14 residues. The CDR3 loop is CASFGGRNTGELFF. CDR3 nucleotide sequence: TGTGCCAGTTTTGGCGGGAGGAACACCGGGGAGCTGTTTTTT.

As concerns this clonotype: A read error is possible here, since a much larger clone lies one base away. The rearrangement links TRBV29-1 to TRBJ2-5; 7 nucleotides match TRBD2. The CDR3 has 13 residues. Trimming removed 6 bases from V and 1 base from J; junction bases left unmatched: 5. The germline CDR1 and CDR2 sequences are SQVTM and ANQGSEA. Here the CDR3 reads CSVREGTQETQYF. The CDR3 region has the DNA TGCAGCGTCAGGGAGGGGACCCAAGAGACCCAGTACTTC.

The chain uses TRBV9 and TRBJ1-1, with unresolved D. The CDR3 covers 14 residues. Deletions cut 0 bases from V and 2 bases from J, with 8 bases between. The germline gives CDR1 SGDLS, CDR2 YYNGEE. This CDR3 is CASSVGGINTEAFF. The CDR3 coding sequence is TGTGCCAGCAGCGTAGGAGGGATTAACACTGAAGCTTTCTTT.

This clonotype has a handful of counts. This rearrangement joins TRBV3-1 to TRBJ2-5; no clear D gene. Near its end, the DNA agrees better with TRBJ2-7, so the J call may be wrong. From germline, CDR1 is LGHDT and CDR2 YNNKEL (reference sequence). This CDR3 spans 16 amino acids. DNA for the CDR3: TGTGCCAGCAGCCAAGATCCTTCGCAGGCCTCCTACGAGCAGTACTTC. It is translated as CASSQDPSQASYEQYF.

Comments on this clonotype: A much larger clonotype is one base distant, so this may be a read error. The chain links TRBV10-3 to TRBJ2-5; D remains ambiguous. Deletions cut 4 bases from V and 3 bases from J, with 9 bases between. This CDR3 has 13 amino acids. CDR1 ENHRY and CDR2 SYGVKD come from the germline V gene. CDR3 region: CAISAEVEETQYF. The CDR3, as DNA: TGTGCCATCAGTGCTGAGGTGGAAGAGACCCAGTACTTC.